A selection of T cell receptor beta chains follows, all from one sample in a study of CD8 T cells in Susac syndrome. One entry per CDR3 protein results from TCRdb running MiXCR on the immunoSEQ multiplex PCR reads. The data contain more than 65,000 distinct CDR3 sequences, 95% of them singletons. Sequencing was carried out using CD8+ T cells from PBMCs. The source is a human donor in good health. The CDR3 runs from the conserved cysteine through the conserved F or W. The D gene is left open where the match is weak. Clone size, where shown, is once, few, many, or a class for clones that have expanded.

>-|-|TRBV7-2|TRBJ2-7
CASSPDISSYEQYF
TGTGCCAGCAGCCCCGACATTAGCTCCTACGAGCAGTACTTC
>-|-|TRBV2|TRBJ1-5
CASSVGRMGVYSNQPQHF
TGTGCCAGCAGCGTAGGACGGATGGGGGTATATAGCAATCAGCCCCAGCATTTT
>once|-|TRBV20-1|TRBJ2-7
CSARDHVTGYEQYF
TGCAGTGCTAGAGATCACGTGACAGGCTACGAGCAGTACTTC
>-|-|TRBV29-1|TRBJ2-3
CSVEPAGSTDTQYF
TGCAGCGTTGAACCTGCCGGGAGCACAGATACGCAGTATTTT
>-|-|TRBV9|TRBJ2-1
CASSVGAEQFF
TGTGCCAGCAGCGTAGGTGCGGAGCAGTTCTTC
>-|-|TRBV6-6|TRBJ2-3
CASNYAGAADTQYF
TGTGCCAGCAATTACGCGGGGGCGGCAGATACGCAGTATTTT
>-|-|TRBV12-5|TRBJ2-3
CASGLAGGNTDTQYF
TGTGCTAGTGGTTTGGCGGGGGGCAACACAGATACGCAGTATTTT
>few|-|TRBV30|TRBJ2-7
CAWTSGVGSYEQYF
TGTGCCTGGACGTCAGGGGTAGGCTCCTACGAGCAGTACTTC
>-|-|TRBV7-8|TRBJ2-3
CASSLVAPGSTDTQYF
TGTGCCAGCAGCTTAGTCGCCCCCGGGAGCACAGATACGCAGTATTTT
>-|-|TRBV5-6|TRBJ1-1
CASSETGMNTEAFF
TGTGCCAGCAGCGAGACAGGAATGAACACTGAAGCTTTCTTT
>-|-|TRBV29-1|TRBJ2-1
CSVEEGASYNEQFF
TGCAGCGTTGAGGAGGGGGCAAGCTACAATGAGCAGTTCTTC
>-|-|TRBV2|TRBJ1-5
CASSPPGSKRNQPQHF
TGTGCCAGCAGCCCCCCCGGCAGCAAGAGGAATCAGCCCCAGCATTTT
>-|TRBD2|TRBV4-1|TRBJ2-7
CASSQVVLAGDSRDEQYF
TGCGCCAGCAGCCAAGTGGTACTAGCGGGGGACTCAAGGGACGAGCAGTACTTC
>-|-|TRBV4-1|TRBJ1-1
CASSLTVMNTEAFF
TGCGCCAGCAGCCTAACAGTCATGAACACTGAAGCTTTCTTT
>-|TRBD2|TRBV5-1|TRBJ2-7
CASSFGLAIDEQYF
TGCGCCAGCAGCTTCGGACTAGCTATAGACGAGCAGTACTTC
>-|-|TRBV7-9|TRBJ2-2
CASSLPPGELFF
TGTGCCAGCAGCCTTCCCCCCGGGGAGCTGTTTTTT
>-|TRBD2|TRBV6-6|TRBJ2-7
CASSYQGRGYEQYF
TGTGCCAGCAGTTACCAAGGGAGGGGCTACGAGCAGTACTTC
>-|TRBD1|TRBV4-1|TRBJ1-1
CASSIRTGGKTEAFF
TGCGCCAGCAGCATTCGGACAGGGGGGAAGACTGAAGCTTTCTTT
>once|TRBD2|TRBV30|TRBJ2-5
CAWVAGSQETQYF
TGTGCCTGGGTAGCGGGTTCCCAAGAGACCCAGTACTTC
>-|-|TRBV27|TRBJ2-1
CASRRGALNEQFF
TGTGCCAGCAGGCGAGGGGCGCTTAATGAGCAGTTCTTC
>once|-|TRBV7-2|TRBJ1-5
CASSLYSMRQGLFQPQHF
TGTGCCAGCAGCTTATACTCTATGAGGCAGGGACTTTTTCAGCCCCAGCATTTT
>-|-|TRBV28|TRBJ1-2
CASSLAEGTGGYTF
TGTGCCAGCAGTTTAGCAGAGGGGACGGGGGGCTACACCTTC
>-|TRBD2|TRBV28|TRBJ2-4
CASSYSGANIQYF
TGTGCCAGCAGTTACAGCGGGGCAAACATTCAGTACTTC
>-|-|TRBV7-9|TRBJ1-1
CASSSDLTEAFF
TGTGCCAGCAGCTCGGACCTCACTGAAGCTTTCTTT
>-|-|TRBV2|TRBJ2-1
CASSEAQEVNEQFF
TGTGCCAGCAGTGAAGCGCAGGAAGTGAATGAGCAGTTCTTC
>-|-|TRBV9|TRBJ2-7
CASSGHTGSYEQYF
TGTGCCAGCAGCGGCCATACAGGCTCCTACGAGCAGTACTTC